Each of the 18 T cell receptor beta chains below was sequenced from the same sample in a study of cytomegalovirus exposure and HLA in healthy donors listed by TCRdb under 2017. Receptor libraries were prepared by the immunoSEQ multiplex PCR assay. A mixture of 60 forward primers for TCR Vbeta segments and 13 reverse primers for TCR Jbeta segments was used in the multiplex PCR. The immuneACCESS repertoire file appears here via TCRdb, limited to in-frame rearrangements. These files lack a portion of the clones; in checked studies, under half of the deficit traces to unresolved V genes, and the cause of the others is not known. The sample includes around 180,000 clones, with 65% to 85% observed a single time. 1% to 1.5% of the sample is in the top ten clones. Material: PBMCs. The receptors stem from a boy younger than 10 in good health and CMV-seronegative.

This clone was found a few times. This chain uses TRBV4-3 with TRBJ1-6; a weak D match, TRBD1 (5 bases). CDR1 and CDR2 (germline): LGHNA, YSLEER. The ends were cut back, 1 base at V and 10 bases at J, with 11 bases in the middle. CDR3 length: 14 residues. The CDR3 protein is CASSQAARASPLHF. In DNA form, the CDR3 reads TGCGCCAGCAGCCAAGCAGCCAGGGCCTCACCCCTCCACTTT.

In this sample, this clone turned up once. CDR3 coding DNA: TGTGCCAGCAGCTTGGACCCCAGACAGGTTAACTATGGCTACACCTTC. Translated: CASSLDPRQVNYGYTF. The gene calls are TRBV5-4 and TRBJ1-2; perhaps TRBD1 as D (6 bases). V lost 0 bases to trimming and J lost 1 base, with 13 bases between them. CDR1 and CDR2 (germline): SGHNT, YYREEE (reference sequence). The CDR3 covers 16 residues.

The rearrangement uses TRBV5-1 and TRBJ2-7, with TRBD2 matching over 7 bases. CDR1 and CDR2 (germline): SGHRS, YFSETQ. CDR3 length: 14 amino acids. With 3 bases clipped from V and 5 bases from J, the junction kept 8 bases outside the gene matches. The CDR3 here is CASSWEGPRNEQYF. CDR3 sequence (DNA): TGCGCCAGCAGCTGGGAGGGCCCTCGGAACGAGCAGTACTTC.

V usage is TRBV7-9 and J usage is TRBJ1-2; maybe TRBD1 (5 bases). Trimming removed 5 bases from V and 4 bases from J, with 17 bases in between. Germline loops: CDR1 SEHNR, CDR2 FQNEAQ (reference sequence). The CDR3 has 15 amino acids. CDR3 in DNA: TGTGCCAGCAGCCCCGTACAGGCAGAGCGCTATGGCTACACCTTC. Its translation: CASSPVQAERYGYTF.

The CDR3 DNA sequence: TGTGCCAGCAGTGTGGGGGCCATAGATACGCAGTATTTT. This sequence encodes CASSVGAIDTQYF. The chain combines TRBV2 with TRBJ2-3, with a weak D call TRBD1 (6 bases). This CDR3 is built from 13 residues. V dropped 4 bases and J dropped 5 bases, with 10 bases sitting between them. Germline V CDR1 and CDR2: SNHLY, FYNNEI. Drawing the rest from reference TRBV2 and TRBJ2-3, the complete variable domain is EPEVTQTPSHQVTQMGQEVILRCVPISNHLYFYWYRQILGQKVEFLVSFYNNEISEKSEIFDDQFSVERPDGSNFTLKIRSTKLEDSAMYFCASSVGAIDTQYFGPGTRLTVL.

V gene TRBV5-1 combines with J gene TRBJ2-5, with TRBD2 matching 11 bases. The V segment lost 4 bases and the J segment 3 bases; nucleotides outside the gene matches: 8. The germline V gene has CDR1 SGHRS and CDR2 YFSETQ. This CDR3 has 16 amino acids. The CDR3 bases are TGCGCCAGCAGCCGAACCGGGACTAGCGGCGAAGAGACCCAGTACTTC. It encodes CASSRTGTSGEETQYF.

This chain joins TRBV28 and TRBJ1-1; D gene ambiguous. This CDR3 is built from 13 residues. Trimming cost V 7 bases and J 1 base, with 10 bases left between them. CDR1 MDHEN and CDR2 SYDVKM come from the germline V gene. CDR3 nucleotide sequence: TGTGCCAGCATACGGCAGCGGAACACTGAAGCTTTCTTT. This codes for CASIRQRNTEAFF.

The chain is built from TRBV5-4 and TRBJ1-5, with D perhaps matching TRBD1 (5 bases). Trimming shortened V by 4 bases and J by 7 bases, and 18 bases separated the two germline ends. Germline lookup yields CDR1 SGHNT and CDR2 YYREEE (reference sequence). CDR3 length equals 15 residues. CDR3 sequence: CASSPTDPQGQPQHF. The CDR3 bases are TGTGCCAGCAGCCCCACCGACCCGCAGGGCCAGCCCCAGCATTTT.

The chain uses TRBV27 and TRBJ2-3, with D perhaps TRBD1 (6 bases). Germline CDR1 reads MNHEY; CDR2 reads SMNVEV (reference sequence). This CDR3 is 15 amino acids long. V was trimmed by 3 bases and J by 1 base, leaving 11 bases between them. The CDR3 region is CASSFAGVGTDTQYF. CDR3 nucleotides: TGTGCCAGCAGTTTTGCAGGGGTAGGCACAGATACGCAGTATTTT.

The chain combines TRBV7-2 with TRBJ2-7, with D uncertain. This CDR3 is built from 13 residues. The V end lost 0 bases, the J end lost 3 bases, and 6 bases lay between the germline ends. From germline, CDR1 is SGHTA and CDR2 FQGNSA. CDR3 bases: TGTGCCAGCAGCTTAGCCACAGACTACGAGCAGTACGTC. It specifies CASSLATDYEQYV.

The V call is TRBV5-1, the J call TRBJ2-3; TRBD1 is a possible D gene (6 bases). V lost 5 bases, J lost 0 bases, and 13 bases lay in between. Per germline, CDR1 SGHRS and CDR2 YFSETQ. CDR3 length equals 15 residues. CDR3 nucleotide sequence: TGCGCCAGCAGTCAGACGGGGACAAGCACAGATACGCAGTATTTT. The encoded protein is CASSQTGTSTDTQYF.

The V call is TRBV6-5, the J call TRBJ1-2; D gene ambiguous. The CDR3 has 15 residues. Per the germline V gene, CDR1 is MNHEY and CDR2 is SVGAGI. Trimming pared 6 bases from V and 3 bases from J, leaving 17 bases between. The CDR3 DNA reads as TGTGCCAGCAGAGTCAGAAAAACACCCCACTATGGCTACACCTTC. It codes for CASRVRKTPHYGYTF.

This chain uses TRBV6-5 with TRBJ2-7; 9 bases align to TRBD1. Losses at the gene ends were 5 bases for V and 1 base for J; bases not matched to a gene: 6. Germline V gene data show CDR1 as MNHEY and CDR2 as SVGAGI. CDR3 length: 15 amino acids. The CDR3 loop reads CASSRRDRVSYEQYF. Here the CDR3 DNA reads TGTGCCAGCAGTCGCCGGGACAGGGTATCCTACGAGCAGTACTTC.

The chain uses TRBV5-4 and TRBJ2-5; D perhaps matches TRBD2 (6 bases). This CDR3 contains 14 residues. Trimming took off 2 bases at V and 5 bases at J, with 13 bases between the two ends. CDR1 SGHNT and CDR2 YYREEE come from the germline V gene (reference sequence). The CDR3 is CASSLQGAGETQYF. CDR3 DNA: TGTGCCAGCAGCTTACAAGGGGCGGGGGAGACCCAGTACTTC.

The J gene is TRBJ2-1, the V gene TRBV5-1; TRBD2 agrees at 12 bases. Germline CDR1 reads SGHRS; CDR2 reads YFSETQ. Trimming at V came to 4 bases and at J to 4 bases, leaving 6 bases not matched to a gene. The CDR3 length is 16 residues. As DNA, the CDR3 is TGCGCCAGCAGCCCCCTCCTAGCGGGAGGGTACAATGAGCAGTTCTTC. This gives the protein CASSPLLAGGYNEQFF.

This sequence joins TRBV23-1 and TRBJ1-1; 8 bases fit TRBD1. TRBV23-1 is flagged as an ORF with uncertain function. V was clipped by 3 bases and J by 5 bases; unmatched bases: 8. The CDR3 has 15 amino acids. The CDR3 nucleotides are TGCGCCAGCAGTCAGTCGACAGGGGTCAAAACTGAAGCTTTCTTT. Translating gives CASSQSTGVKTEAFF.

The V and J genes are TRBV7-9 and TRBJ1-2, with D hard to call. Looked up from germline, CDR1 is SEHNR and CDR2 is FQNEAQ (reference sequence). Trimming removed 2 bases at V and 5 bases at J, with 18 bases between. The CDR3 has 16 residues. The CDR3 region is CASSLSAGSNFYGYTF. The CDR3 DNA sequence: TGTGCCAGCAGCTTATCGGCGGGGTCAAACTTTTATGGCTACACCTTC.

The chain uses TRBV21-1 and TRBJ2-7; the DNA was not used to check the table's D call, TRBD1. TRBV21-1 is recorded as a pseudogene. The CDR3 runs to 20 residues. CDR3 sequence (DNA): TGTGCCAGCAGCTCACTAGGCGGAATGAGGGCGGGACAGCGAACCTACGAGCAGTACGTC. The encoded protein is CASSSLGGMRAGQRTYEQYV.